The sequence of this T cell receptor beta chain was determined in a study of T and B cells in COVID-19 patients. Blood genomic DNA input for TRB amplification was roughly 250-550 ng. CDR3 length equals 14 residues. Per the germline V gene, CDR1 is MNHEY and CDR2 is SVGEGT. Trimming left V 8 bases short and J 3 bases short, with 17 bases between. Multiplex PCR with BIOMED2 TRB-A/B primer pools amplified TRB rearrangements. TCRdb independently ran MiXCR on the multiplex PCR reads; one entry per CDR3 protein. The table lists 20,000 to 25,000 distinct CDR3 sequences, 25% to 30% of them singletons. This clonotype was picked up a small number of times.

The clonotype originates from a human donor who had recovered from COVID-19. The rearrangement links TRBV6-2 or TRBV6-3 to TRBJ2-7; D is tentatively TRBD1 or TRBD2 (6 bases each). The specimen sequenced was blood. The CDR3 region has the DNA TGTGCCAGCTGCTTAGGGGGGCCTAGCTACGAGCAGTACTTC. Protein: CASCLGGPSYEQYF.